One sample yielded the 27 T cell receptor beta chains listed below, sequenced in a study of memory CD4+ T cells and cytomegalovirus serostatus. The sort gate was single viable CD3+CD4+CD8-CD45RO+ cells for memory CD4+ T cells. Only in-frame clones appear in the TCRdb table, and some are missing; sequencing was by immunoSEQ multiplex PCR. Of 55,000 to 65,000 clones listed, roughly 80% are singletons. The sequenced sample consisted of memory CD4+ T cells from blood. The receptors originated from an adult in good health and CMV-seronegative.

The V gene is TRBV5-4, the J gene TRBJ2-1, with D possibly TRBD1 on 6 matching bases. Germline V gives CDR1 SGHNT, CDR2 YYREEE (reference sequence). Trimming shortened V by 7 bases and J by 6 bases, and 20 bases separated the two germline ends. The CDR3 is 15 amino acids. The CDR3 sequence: CASAVQGTMGNEQFF. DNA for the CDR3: TGTGCCAGCGCCGTACAGGGCACAATGGGCAATGAGCAGTTCTTC.

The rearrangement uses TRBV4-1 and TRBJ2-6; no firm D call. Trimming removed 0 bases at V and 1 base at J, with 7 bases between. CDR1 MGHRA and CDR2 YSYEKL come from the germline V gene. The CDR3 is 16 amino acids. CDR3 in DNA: TGCGCCAGCAGCCAAGATTGGGATTCTGGGGCCAACGTCCTGACTTTC. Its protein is CASSQDWDSGANVLTF.

The CDR3 DNA sequence: TGTGCCAGCAGCTTAAAAATTAAGCCCGGGGAGCTGTTTTTT. This gives the protein CASSLKIKPGELFF. V gene TRBV13 combines with J gene TRBJ2-2; D call uncertain. The CDR3 sequence is 14 residues long. V gave up 2 bases and J gave up 6 bases, with 10 bases separating them. Germline V gene lookup returns CDR1 PRHDT and CDR2 FYEKMQ (reference sequence).

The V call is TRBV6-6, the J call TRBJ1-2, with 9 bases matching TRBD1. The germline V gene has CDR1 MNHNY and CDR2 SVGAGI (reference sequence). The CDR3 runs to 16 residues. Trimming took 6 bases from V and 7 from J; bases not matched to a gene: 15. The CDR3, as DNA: TGTGCCAGCAGACCGAGATATCGGACAGGGGATCGTGGCTACACCTTC. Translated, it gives CASRPRYRTGDRGYTF.

The DNA for the CDR3 is TGCGCCAGCAGCTTGGCACTAGCGGGGGCCGAGGATACGCAGTATTTT. It yields the protein CASSLALAGAEDTQYF. The chain uses TRBV5-1 and TRBJ2-3; TRBD2 matches at 11 bases. The V segment lost 0 bases and the J segment 6 bases; nucleotides outside the gene matches: 6. The length of the CDR3 is 16 residues. Germline V lookup: CDR1 SGHRS, CDR2 YFSETQ.

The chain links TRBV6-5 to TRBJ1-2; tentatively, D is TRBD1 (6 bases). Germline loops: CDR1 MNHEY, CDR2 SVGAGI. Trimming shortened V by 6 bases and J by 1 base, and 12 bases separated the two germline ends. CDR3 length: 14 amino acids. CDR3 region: CASRPQGFNYGYTF. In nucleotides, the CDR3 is TGTGCCAGCAGGCCCCAGGGGTTTAACTATGGCTACACCTTC.

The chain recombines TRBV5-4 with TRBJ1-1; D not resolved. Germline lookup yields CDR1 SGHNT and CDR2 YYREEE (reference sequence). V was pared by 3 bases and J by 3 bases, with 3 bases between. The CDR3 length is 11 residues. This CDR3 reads CASSSDTEAFF. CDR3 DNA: TGTGCCAGCAGCTCTGACACTGAAGCTTTCTTT.

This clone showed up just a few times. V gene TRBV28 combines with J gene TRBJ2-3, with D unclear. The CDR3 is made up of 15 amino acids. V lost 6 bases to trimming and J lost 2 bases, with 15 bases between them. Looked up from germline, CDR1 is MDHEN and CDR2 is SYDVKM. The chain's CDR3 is CASSIVHINTDTQYF. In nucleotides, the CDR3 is TGTGCCAGCAGCATTGTACATATAAACACAGATACGCAGTATTTT.

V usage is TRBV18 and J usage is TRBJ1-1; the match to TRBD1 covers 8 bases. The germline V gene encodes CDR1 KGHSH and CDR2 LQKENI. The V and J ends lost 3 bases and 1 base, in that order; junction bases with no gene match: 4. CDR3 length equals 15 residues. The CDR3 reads CASSPTGAKNTEAFF. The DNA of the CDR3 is TGTGCCAGCTCACCGACAGGGGCTAAGAACACTGAAGCTTTCTTT.

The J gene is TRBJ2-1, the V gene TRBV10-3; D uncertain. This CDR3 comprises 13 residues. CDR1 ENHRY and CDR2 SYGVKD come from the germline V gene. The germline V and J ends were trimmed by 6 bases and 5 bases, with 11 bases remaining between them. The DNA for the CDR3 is TGTGCCATCAGGGACGGTCCGGACAATGAGCAGTTCTTC. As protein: CAIRDGPDNEQFF.

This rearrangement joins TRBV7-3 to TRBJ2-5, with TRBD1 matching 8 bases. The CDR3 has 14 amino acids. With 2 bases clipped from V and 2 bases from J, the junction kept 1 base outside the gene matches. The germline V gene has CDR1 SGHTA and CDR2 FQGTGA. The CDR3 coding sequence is TGTGCCAGCAGCTTACGGGACAGGCAAGAGACCCAGTACTTC. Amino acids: CASSLRDRQETQYF.

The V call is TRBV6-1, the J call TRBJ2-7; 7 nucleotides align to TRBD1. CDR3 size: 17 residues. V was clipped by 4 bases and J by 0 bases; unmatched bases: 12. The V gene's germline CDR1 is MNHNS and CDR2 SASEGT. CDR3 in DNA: TGTGCCAGCAGTGCCATATCGACAGGGTTCAGCTCCTACGAGCAGTACTTC. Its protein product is CASSAISTGFSSYEQYF.

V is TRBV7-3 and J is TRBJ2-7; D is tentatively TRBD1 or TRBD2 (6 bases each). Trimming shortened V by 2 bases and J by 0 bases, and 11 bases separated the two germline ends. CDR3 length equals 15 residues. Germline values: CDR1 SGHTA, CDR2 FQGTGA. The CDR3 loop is CASSLGPGASYEQYF. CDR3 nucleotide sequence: TGTGCCAGCAGCTTAGGCCCGGGGGCCTCCTACGAGCAGTACTTC. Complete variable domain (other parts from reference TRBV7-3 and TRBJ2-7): GAGVSQTPSNKVTEKGKYVELRCDPISGHTALYWYRQSLGQGPEFLIYFQGTGAADDSGLPNDRFFAVRPEGSVSTLKIQRTERGDSAVYLCASSLGPGASYEQYFGPGTRLTVT.

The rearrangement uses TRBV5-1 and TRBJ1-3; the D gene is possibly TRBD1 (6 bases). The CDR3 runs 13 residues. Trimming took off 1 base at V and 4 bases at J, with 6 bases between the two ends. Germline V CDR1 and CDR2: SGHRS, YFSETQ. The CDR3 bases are TGCGCCAGCAGCTTGACAGGGGGAAACACCATATATTTT. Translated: CASSLTGGNTIYF.

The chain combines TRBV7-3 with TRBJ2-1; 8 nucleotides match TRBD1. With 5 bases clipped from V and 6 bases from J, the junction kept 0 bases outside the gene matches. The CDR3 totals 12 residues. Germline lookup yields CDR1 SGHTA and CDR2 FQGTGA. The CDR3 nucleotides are TGTGCCAGCAGCACAGGGGGCAATGAGCAGTTCTTC. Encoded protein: CASSTGGNEQFF.

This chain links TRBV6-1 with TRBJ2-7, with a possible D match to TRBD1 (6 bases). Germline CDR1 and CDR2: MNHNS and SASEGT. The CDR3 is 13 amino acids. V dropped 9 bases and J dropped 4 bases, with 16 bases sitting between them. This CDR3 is CASKTGSEYEQYF. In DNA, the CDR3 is TGTGCCAGTAAGACAGGCTCGGAGTACGAGCAGTACTTC.

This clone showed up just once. The CDR3 region is CAISESTGVNQPQHF. The CDR3 region has the DNA TGTGCCATCAGTGAGTCTACAGGGGTAAATCAGCCCCAGCATTTT. The chain joins TRBV10-3 to TRBJ1-5, with TRBD1 matching 7 bases. The CDR3 spans 15 residues. CDR1 is ENHRY, CDR2 SYGVKD, per germline. The V segment lost 0 bases and the J segment 4 bases; nucleotides outside the gene matches: 3.

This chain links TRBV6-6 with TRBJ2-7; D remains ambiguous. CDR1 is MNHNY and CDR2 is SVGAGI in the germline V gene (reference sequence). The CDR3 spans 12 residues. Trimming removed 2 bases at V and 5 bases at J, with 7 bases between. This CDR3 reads CASSYTRDEQYF. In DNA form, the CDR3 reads TGTGCCAGCAGTTACACCCGGGACGAGCAGTACTTC.

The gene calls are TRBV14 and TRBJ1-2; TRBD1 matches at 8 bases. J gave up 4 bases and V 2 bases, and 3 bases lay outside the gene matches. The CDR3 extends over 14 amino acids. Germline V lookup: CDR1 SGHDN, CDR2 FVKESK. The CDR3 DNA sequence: TGTGCCAGCAGCCAACTCCAGGGGGCCTATGGCTACACCTTC. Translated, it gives CASSQLQGAYGYTF.

In DNA, the CDR3 is TGTGCCAGCAGCTGGGGACGCGCATCAGATACGCAGTATTTT. As protein: CASSWGRASDTQYF. The chain employs TRBV5-4 and TRBJ2-3, with D perhaps given as TRBD1 or TRBD2 (5 bases each). V was trimmed by 3 bases and J by 4 bases, leaving 12 bases between them. This CDR3 has 14 amino acids. Germline V gene lookup returns CDR1 SGHNT and CDR2 YYREEE (reference sequence).

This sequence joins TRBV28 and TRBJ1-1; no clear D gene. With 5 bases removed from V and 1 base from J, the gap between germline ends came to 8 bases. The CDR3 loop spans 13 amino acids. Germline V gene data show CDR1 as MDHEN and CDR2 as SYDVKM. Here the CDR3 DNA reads TGTGCCAGCAGTGGAATCCCGAACACTGAAGCTTTCTTT. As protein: CASSGIPNTEAFF.

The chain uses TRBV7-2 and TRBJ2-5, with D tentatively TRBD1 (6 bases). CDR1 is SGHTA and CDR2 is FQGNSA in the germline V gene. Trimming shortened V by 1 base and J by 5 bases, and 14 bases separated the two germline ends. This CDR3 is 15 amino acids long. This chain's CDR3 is CASSLDLQGWETQYF. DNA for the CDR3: TGTGCCAGCAGCTTAGACCTACAGGGTTGGGAGACCCAGTACTTC.

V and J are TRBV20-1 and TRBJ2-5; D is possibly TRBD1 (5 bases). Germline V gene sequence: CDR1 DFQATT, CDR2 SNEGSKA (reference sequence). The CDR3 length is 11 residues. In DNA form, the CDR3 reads TGCAGACCCTTAAAGGGGGAGACCCAGTACTTC. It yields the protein CRPLKGETQYF.

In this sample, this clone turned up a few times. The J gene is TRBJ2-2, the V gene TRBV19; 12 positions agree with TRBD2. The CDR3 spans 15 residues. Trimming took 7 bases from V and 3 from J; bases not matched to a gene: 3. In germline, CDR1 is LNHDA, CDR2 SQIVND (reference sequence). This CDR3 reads CASMTSGGYTGELFF. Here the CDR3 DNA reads TGTGCCAGTATGACTAGCGGGGGATACACCGGGGAGCTGTTTTTT.

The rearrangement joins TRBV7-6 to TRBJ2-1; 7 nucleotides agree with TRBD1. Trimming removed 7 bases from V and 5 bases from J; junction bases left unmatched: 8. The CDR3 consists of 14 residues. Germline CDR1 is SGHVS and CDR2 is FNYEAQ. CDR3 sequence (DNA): TGTGCCAGCAACCCGGGACAGAAAGACAATGAGCAGTTCTTC. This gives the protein CASNPGQKDNEQFF. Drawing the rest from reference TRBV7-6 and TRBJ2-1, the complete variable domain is GAGVSQSPRYKVTKRGQDVALRCDPISGHVSLYWYRQALGQGPEFLTYFNYEAQQDKSGLPNDRFSAERPEGSISTLTIQRTEQRDSAMYRCASNPGQKDNEQFFGPGTRLTVL.

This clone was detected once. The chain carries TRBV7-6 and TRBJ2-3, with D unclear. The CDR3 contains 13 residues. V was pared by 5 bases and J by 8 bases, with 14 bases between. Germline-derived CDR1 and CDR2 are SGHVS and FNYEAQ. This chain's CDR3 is CASSPLSQFTQYF. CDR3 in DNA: TGTGCCAGCAGCCCCTTATCACAGTTTACGCAGTATTTT. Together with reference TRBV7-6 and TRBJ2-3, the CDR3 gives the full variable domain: GAGVSQSPRYKVTKRGQDVALRCDPISGHVSLYWYRQALGQGPEFLTYFNYEAQQDKSGLPNDRFSAERPEGSISTLTIQRTEQRDSAMYRCASSPLSQFTQYFGPGTRLTVL.

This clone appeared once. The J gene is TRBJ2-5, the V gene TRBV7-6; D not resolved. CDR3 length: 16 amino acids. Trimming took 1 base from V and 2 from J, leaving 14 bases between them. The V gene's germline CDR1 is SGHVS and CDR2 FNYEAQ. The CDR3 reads CASSLGTPALQETQYF. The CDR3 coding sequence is TGTGCCAGCAGCTTAGGAACTCCGGCCCTTCAAGAGACCCAGTACTTC.